Each of the 32 T cell receptor beta chains below was sequenced from the same sample in a study of OX40 agonist ivuxolimab in advanced cancers. Measured with immunoSEQ multiplex PCR; TCRdb has only the in-frame clones, and not every one. The sample has fewer than 90,000 clones; roughly 87% are singletons. The specimen comprised CD4+ or CD8+ T cells sorted from blood, sampled in a trial of the OX40 agonist ivuxolimab. The source of these receptors is an adult with an advanced solid tumor such as melanoma, head and neck, liver or kidney cancer.

The rearrangement joins TRBV5-6 to TRBJ2-1; 10 nucleotides match TRBD2. Trimming took 3 bases from V and 4 from J; bases not matched to a gene: 4. This CDR3 is 15 amino acids long. From germline, CDR1 is SGHDT and CDR2 YYEEEE. CDR3 DNA: TGTGCCAGCAGCTCCGGACTAGCGGAGTACAATGAGCAGTTCTTC. Encoded protein: CASSSGLAEYNEQFF. Together with reference TRBV5-6 and TRBJ2-1, the CDR3 gives the full variable domain: DAGVTQSPTHLIKTRGQQVTLRCSPKSGHDTVSWYQQALGQGPQFIFQYYEEEERQRGNFPDRFSGHQFPNYSSELNVNALLLGDSALYLCASSSGLAEYNEQFFGPGTRLTVL.

V is TRBV9 and J is TRBJ2-1; 14 bases are a match to TRBD2. The CDR3 runs to 18 residues. Germline V lookup: CDR1 SGDLS, CDR2 YYNGEE. Trimming cost V 3 bases and J 8 bases; bases outside gene matches: 13. The DNA of the CDR3 is TGTGCCAGCAGCGACGGGACGCGGGGACTAGCGGGAGTCTATGAGCAGTTCTTC. Residues: CASSDGTRGLAGVYEQFF.

The V call is TRBV28, the J call TRBJ1-2, with D maybe TRBD1 (6 bases). Germline lookup yields CDR1 MDHEN and CDR2 SYDVKM. V shed 1 base and J shed 6 bases, with 9 bases lying between them. The CDR3 sequence is 13 residues long. The chain's CDR3 is CASSLYRADGYTF. CDR3 nucleotide sequence: TGTGCCAGCAGTTTATACAGGGCTGATGGCTACACCTTC.

The chain carries TRBV2 and TRBJ1-4; D is ambiguous. The germline V and J ends were trimmed by 7 bases and 3 bases, with 9 bases remaining between them. Germline V lookup: CDR1 SNHLY, CDR2 FYNNEI. The CDR3 sequence is 13 residues long. CDR3 sequence: CASITDANEKLFF. In nucleotides, the CDR3 is TGTGCCAGCATTACTGACGCTAATGAAAAACTGTTTTTT.

This chain uses TRBV29-1 with TRBJ2-7; 10 bases fit TRBD2. The CDR3 runs 16 residues. Germline V gene sequence: CDR1 SQVTM, CDR2 ANQGSEA. Trimming cost V 0 bases and J 5 bases; bases outside gene matches: 10. CDR3 DNA sequence: TGCAGCGTTGAAGATCTTAGCGGGAGGCGGACGGACGAGCAGTACTTC. Translating gives CSVEDLSGRRTDEQYF.

The rearrangement uses TRBV13 and TRBJ1-1; perhaps TRBD1 as D (6 bases). The V end was cut by 3 bases, the J end by 5 bases, with 22 bases between. The germline CDR1 and CDR2 sequences are PRHDT and FYEKMQ (reference sequence). The CDR3 length is 17 residues. The DNA for the CDR3 is TGTGCCAGCAGCTTGTTGTTCGGACAGACTCCCAGTACTGAAGCTTTCTTT. Its protein is CASSLLFGQTPSTEAFF.

CDR3 coding DNA: TGTGCCAGTAGTACGCGACAGTTGGGCTACGAGCAGTACTTC. Its protein is CASSTRQLGYEQYF. The chain links TRBV19 to TRBJ2-7; the D gene is possibly TRBD1 (5 bases). The germline gives CDR1 LNHDA, CDR2 SQIVND (reference sequence). Trimming took 4 bases from V and 3 from J, leaving 13 bases between them. The CDR3 spans 14 residues.

The chain joins TRBV6-1 to TRBJ2-2; no clear D gene. The CDR3 length is 13 residues. Germline-derived CDR1 and CDR2 are MNHNS and SASEGT. The V end was cut by 2 bases, the J end by 7 bases, with 8 bases between. The CDR3 DNA reads TGTGCCAGCAGTGAAATAGTCGGCGGGGAGCTGTTTTTT. It is translated as CASSEIVGGELFF.

The V and J genes are TRBV6-5 and TRBJ2-3; 7 nucleotides match TRBD1. This CDR3 is built from 12 residues. V lost 6 bases to trimming and J lost 6 bases; unmatched junction nucleotides: 3. Per the germline V gene, CDR1 is MNHEY and CDR2 is SVGAGI. The chain's CDR3 is CASRHRGDTQYF. The CDR3 DNA reads as TGTGCCAGCAGGCACAGGGGTGATACGCAGTATTTT.

This clone showed up just once. This rearrangement joins TRBV7-7 to TRBJ2-5; TRBD1 might be the D (5 bases). This CDR3 has 14 amino acids. Germline CDR1 and CDR2: SSHAT and FNYEAQ (reference sequence). V lost 8 bases, J lost 1 base, and 14 bases lay in between. The CDR3 loop reads CASGPSGAQETQYF. Here the CDR3 DNA reads TGTGCCAGCGGGCCCTCTGGGGCCCAAGAGACCCAGTACTTC.

The count of this clone is one. The CDR3 loop reads CASSGQGSTGELFF. The CDR3 nucleotides are TGTGCCAGCAGCGGACAGGGGAGCACCGGGGAGCTGTTTTTT. The chain is built from TRBV7-6 and TRBJ2-2; 9 bases are shared with TRBD1. The length of the CDR3 is 14 residues. Trimming cost V 5 bases and J 4 bases; bases outside gene matches: 2. Germline loops: CDR1 SGHVS, CDR2 FNYEAQ.

The rearrangement uses TRBV18 and TRBJ2-7; D not resolved. There are 14 residues in the CDR3. The germline V gene has CDR1 KGHSH and CDR2 LQKENI. The V and J ends lost 1 base and 6 bases respectively, with 13 bases between them. In DNA form, the CDR3 reads TGTGCCAGCTCACCACGCAGCGTCCTCGCCGAGCAGTACTTC. Its protein is CASSPRSVLAEQYF.

CDR3 amino acids: CASSPGTGDQQYF. CDR3 nucleotides: TGTGCCAGCTCACCAGGGACGGGGGACCAGCAGTACTTC. The V and J genes are TRBV18 and TRBJ2-7; a possible D gene is TRBD2 (6 bases). The CDR3 runs to 13 residues. With 2 bases removed from V and 8 bases from J, the gap between germline ends came to 13 bases. Per germline, CDR1 KGHSH and CDR2 LQKENI.

The chain recombines TRBV10-3 with TRBJ2-1, with D hard to call. With 4 bases removed from V and 5 bases from J, the gap between germline ends came to 21 bases. The CDR3 runs to 17 residues. Per germline, CDR1 ENHRY and CDR2 SYGVKD. This CDR3 reads CAISVSMTVEKNNEQFF. CDR3 coding DNA: TGTGCCATCAGTGTTTCAATGACCGTAGAGAAGAACAATGAGCAGTTCTTC.

V gene TRBV10-2 combines with J gene TRBJ1-1; D gene uncertain. The CDR3 consists of 13 residues. Germline-derived CDR1 and CDR2 are WSHSY and SAAADI. The V and J ends lost 4 bases and 0 bases respectively, with 6 bases between them. The chain's CDR3 is CASSGIMNTEAFF. CDR3 DNA: TGCGCCAGCAGTGGGATCATGAACACTGAAGCTTTCTTT.

This clone was observed a handful of times. The V and J genes are TRBV6-6 and TRBJ2-5; D is uncertain. The length of the CDR3 is 11 residues. Trimming pared 2 bases from V and 4 bases from J, leaving 2 bases between. Germline loops: CDR1 MNHNY, CDR2 SVGAGI (reference sequence). As DNA, the CDR3 is TGTGCCAGCAGTTACCTAGAGACCCAGTACTTC. Its translation is CASSYLETQYF.

The chain employs TRBV19 and TRBJ2-2; 10 nucleotides align to TRBD1. The CDR3 is made up of 15 amino acids. Germline CDR1 and CDR2: LNHDA and SQIVND (reference sequence). V lost 6 bases to trimming and J lost 3 bases; unmatched junction nucleotides: 4. CDR3 DNA: TGTGCCAGTAGCGGACAGGGGGATTACACCGGGGAGCTGTTTTTT. This gives the protein CASSGQGDYTGELFF.

The CDR3 protein is CASSPAAGASSYEQYF. The CDR3 DNA reads TGTGCCAGCAGCCCTGCTGCGGGCGCGAGCTCCTACGAGCAGTACTTC. This rearrangement joins TRBV5-4 to TRBJ2-7; TRBD2 is a possible D gene (5 bases). The CDR3 is made up of 16 amino acids. CDR1 is SGHNT, CDR2 YYREEE, per germline (reference sequence). Trimming pared 4 bases from V and 0 bases from J, leaving 17 bases between.

J is TRBJ1-3 and V is TRBV2; a possible D gene is TRBD1 (6 bases). CDR3 length: 16 residues. Per the germline V gene, CDR1 is SNHLY and CDR2 is FYNNEI. Deletions cut 4 bases from V and 0 bases from J, with 13 bases between. The CDR3 here is CASSVPGQFSGNTIYF. In DNA form, the CDR3 reads TGTGCCAGCAGTGTCCCGGGACAATTCTCTGGAAACACCATATATTTT.

The chain combines TRBV6-5 with TRBJ1-3; D is ambiguous. The V end lost 6 bases, the J end lost 0 bases, and 9 bases lay between the germline ends. Germline V CDR1 and CDR2: MNHEY, SVGAGI. CDR3 length: 14 residues. For the CDR3, the DNA is TGTGCCAGCAGCATAGCAACCTCTGGAAACACCATATATTTT. Its translation is CASSIATSGNTIYF.

J is TRBJ2-7 and V is TRBV29-1; maybe TRBD2 (5 bases). The CDR3 has 11 amino acids. Germline V gene lookup returns CDR1 SQVTM and CDR2 ANQGSEA. V gave up 0 bases and J gave up 11 bases, with 11 bases separating them. The CDR3 is CSVEEARREYF. The CDR3, as DNA: TGCAGCGTTGAAGAAGCAAGGCGGGAGTACTTC.

The V and J genes are TRBV29-1 and TRBJ1-6; no clear D gene. This CDR3 has 13 residues. Trimming pared 6 bases from V and 7 bases from J, leaving 13 bases between. Germline V gene sequence: CDR1 SQVTM, CDR2 ANQGSEA. DNA for the CDR3: TGCAGCGTAGCGAAAGACGGGAATTCACCCCTCCACTTT. It specifies CSVAKDGNSPLHF.

V is TRBV4-1 and J is TRBJ2-2, with TRBD2 matching over 10 bases. From germline, CDR1 is MGHRA and CDR2 YSYEKL. V trimming: 0 bases; J trimming: 4 bases; junction bases outside the gene matches: 8. This CDR3 spans 18 amino acids. The CDR3 sequence is CASSQDPSGRSRTGELFF. In DNA form, the CDR3 reads TGCGCCAGCAGCCAAGATCCTAGCGGGAGATCGCGCACCGGGGAGCTGTTTTTT.

This chain links TRBV9 with TRBJ2-5, with TRBD2 identical over 10 bases. The V and J ends lost 0 bases and 3 bases, in that order; junction bases with no gene match: 8. Germline-derived CDR1 and CDR2 are SGDLS and YYNGEE. The length of the CDR3 is 17 residues. CDR3 nucleotide sequence: TGTGCCAGCAGCGTAGAGCGAGGACTAGCGGAGGAAGAGACCCAGTACTTC. It yields the protein CASSVERGLAEEETQYF.

The chain combines TRBV10-1 with TRBJ2-1; D possibly matches TRBD1 or TRBD2 (5 bases each). Deletions cut 4 bases from V and 0 bases from J, with 7 bases between. CDR1 and CDR2 (germline): WNHNN, SYGVQD (reference sequence). This CDR3 has 14 amino acids. CDR3 nucleotides: TGCGCCAGCAGTGCGAGGGGCTCCTACAATGAGCAGTTCTTC. Translated, it gives CASSARGSYNEQFF.

The CDR3 spells CASSNVGTGLGEQYF. The CDR3 bases are TGTGCCAGCAGCAACGTCGGGACAGGGTTAGGCGAGCAGTACTTC. The genes are TRBV11-2 and TRBJ2-7; TRBD1 agrees at 9 bases. From germline, CDR1 is SGHAT and CDR2 FQNNGV. V lost 5 bases to trimming and J lost 6 bases; unmatched junction nucleotides: 11. There are 15 residues in the CDR3.

J is TRBJ1-4 and V is TRBV7-9, with 8 positions matching TRBD1. Germline V CDR1 and CDR2: SEHNR, FQNEAQ (reference sequence). Unmatched junction bases numbered 5, after V lost 5 bases and J lost 0 bases. The CDR3 totals 16 residues. In nucleotides, the CDR3 is TGTGCCAGCAGCCTGGGACAGGCTGCAACTAATGAAAAACTGTTTTTT. This encodes CASSLGQAATNEKLFF.

This clone was recorded once. CDR3 protein: CASSLQGATSGRNPWEQYF. The CDR3 nucleotides read TGTGCCAGCAGCTTACAGGGGGCCACTAGCGGGAGGAACCCCTGGGAGCAGTACTTC. The chain has TRBV5-8 and TRBJ2-7, with 12 positions matching TRBD2. Germline lookup yields CDR1 SGHTS and CDR2 YDEGEE. This CDR3 spans 19 amino acids. V trimming: 2 bases; J trimming: 7 bases; junction bases outside the gene matches: 19. Full variable domain (remainder filled in from reference TRBV5-8 and TRBJ2-7): EAGVTQSPTHLIKTRGQQATLRCSPISGHTSVYWYQQALGLGLQFLLWYDEGEERNRGNFPPRFSGRQFPNYSSELNVNALELEDSALYLCASSLQGATSGRNPWEQYFGPGTRLTVT.

The genes are TRBV7-9 and TRBJ2-7; 8 bases align to TRBD1. CDR3 size: 16 residues. Germline CDR1 reads SEHNR; CDR2 reads FQNEAQ (reference sequence). Losses at the gene ends were 5 bases for V and 9 bases for J; bases not matched to a gene: 18. CDR3 sequence: CASSPSRGQSPTGQYF. The CDR3 nucleotides read TGTGCCAGCAGCCCAAGCAGGGGGCAGTCTCCTACGGGGCAGTACTTC.

The CDR3 reads CASSQSRDRGAFGYTF. The CDR3 nucleotides read TGTGCCAGCAGTCAATCCCGGGACAGGGGAGCCTTTGGCTACACCTTC. This chain connects TRBV28 to TRBJ1-2; the match to TRBD1 covers 10 bases. Germline V gene sequence: CDR1 MDHEN, CDR2 SYDVKM. This CDR3 spans 16 amino acids. Trimming at V came to 5 bases and at J to 7 bases, leaving 13 bases not matched to a gene.

About this clone: This CDR3 is missing its conserved last phenylalanine or tryptophan, likely due to a read error. The rearrangement links TRBV6-1 to TRBJ1-2; D remains unclear. The CDR3 runs to 13 residues. The V gene lost 3 bases and the J gene lost 8 bases, with 13 bases spanning the gap. Germline V gene lookup returns CDR1 MNHNS and CDR2 SASEGT. CDR3 region: CASSDVQGSGYTL. The DNA for the CDR3 is TGTGCCAGCAGTGATGTTCAAGGGAGCGGCTACACCCTC.

The chain combines TRBV2 with TRBJ1-2; 9 nucleotides align to TRBD1. J gave up 6 bases and V 4 bases, and 12 bases lay outside the gene matches. Looked up from germline, CDR1 is SNHLY and CDR2 is FYNNEI. The CDR3 extends over 16 amino acids. CDR3 region: CASSVDRGGWDDGYTF. DNA of the CDR3: TGTGCCAGCAGTGTGGACAGGGGAGGTTGGGACGATGGCTACACCTTC.